The rows below give T cell receptor beta chains drawn from one sample of a study of shared clonotypes between healthy human individuals. Generated by immunoSEQ multiplex PCR, the TCRdb table keeps only in-frame clones and is missing some. This sample has roughly 2.5 million clones, with more than 90% found just once. The sample was naive CD4+ T cells sorted from blood. The receptors stem from a man aged 18 to 30 in good health. CDR3s include the opening cysteine and the closing phenylalanine or tryptophan. Each record gives: V gene, J gene, clone size, D gene, CDR3 protein, CDR3 DNA. D genes are given only for firm matches. The size of a clone is reported for some rows only, either as once, few or many, or as a class for expanded clones.

V gene: TRBV5-1
J gene: TRBJ1-3
clone size: .
D gene: TRBD1
CDR3 protein: CASSLVTGVPGNTIYF
CDR3 DNA: TGCGCCAGCAGCTTGGTCACAGGGGTTCCTGGAAACACCATATATTTT

V gene: TRBV7-2
J gene: TRBJ2-5
clone size: once
D gene: TRBD2
CDR3 protein: CASSRRLAGRQETQYF
CDR3 DNA: TGTGCCAGCAGCCGCCGACTAGCGGGGAGACAAGAGACCCAGTACTTC

V gene: TRBV4-3
J gene: TRBJ2-7
clone size: .
D gene: TRBD1
CDR3 protein: CASSQGTGTGLYEQYF
CDR3 DNA: TGCGCCAGCAGCCAAGGGACCGGGACAGGGTTATACGAGCAGTACTTC

V gene: TRBV6-5
J gene: TRBJ1-1
clone size: .
D gene: .
CDR3 protein: CASTTGTEAFF
CDR3 DNA: TGTGCCAGCACCACGGGGACTGAAGCTTTCTTT

V gene: TRBV5-1
J gene: TRBJ2-7
clone size: .
D gene: .
CDR3 protein: CASSLVQHYEQYF
CDR3 DNA: TGCGCCAGCAGCTTGGTACAGCACTACGAGCAGTACTTC

V gene: TRBV7-8
J gene: TRBJ2-5
clone size: .
D gene: .
CDR3 protein: CASSFGRETQYF
CDR3 DNA: TGTGCCAGCAGCTTCGGCCGTGAGACCCAGTACTTC

V gene: TRBV30
J gene: TRBJ2-7
clone size: .
D gene: .
CDR3 protein: CACNRVGEQYF
CDR3 DNA: TGTGCCTGTAACCGGGTCGGCGAGCAGTACTTC

V gene: TRBV10-2
J gene: TRBJ2-7
clone size: once
D gene: TRBD1
CDR3 protein: CASRQSGGSGYEQYF
CDR3 DNA: TGCGCCAGCAGGCAATCAGGGGGCTCGGGCTACGAGCAGTACTTC

V gene: TRBV7-2
J gene: TRBJ2-1
clone size: once
D gene: TRBD2
CDR3 protein: CASSEGLAYNEQFF
CDR3 DNA: TGTGCCAGCAGCGAGGGACTAGCCTACAATGAGCAGTTCTTC

V gene: TRBV7-2
J gene: TRBJ2-5
clone size: .
D gene: TRBD2
CDR3 protein: CASSFPVLGGETQYF
CDR3 DNA: TGTGCCAGCAGCTTCCCAGTCCTCGGGGGGGAGACCCAGTACTTC

V gene: TRBV18
J gene: TRBJ2-7
clone size: .
D gene: TRBD2
CDR3 protein: CASSPLTSGGPGIEQYF
CDR3 DNA: TGTGCCAGCTCACCACTGACTAGCGGGGGGCCCGGGATCGAGCAGTACTTC

V gene: TRBV5-1
J gene: TRBJ2-5
clone size: .
D gene: .
CDR3 protein: CASSAQTFRGRETQYF
CDR3 DNA: TGCGCCAGCAGCGCCCAGACGTTTCGGGGGCGAGAGACCCAGTACTTC

V gene: TRBV28
J gene: TRBJ2-7
clone size: .
D gene: TRBD1
CDR3 protein: CASSPWDSLYEQYF
CDR3 DNA: TGTGCCAGTTCGCCCTGGGACAGCCTCTACGAGCAGTACTTC

V gene: TRBV7-9
J gene: TRBJ2-3
clone size: .
D gene: TRBD2
CDR3 protein: CASSLSGRASTDTQYF
CDR3 DNA: TGTGCCAGCAGCTTAAGCGGGAGAGCTAGCACAGATACGCAGTATTTT

V gene: TRBV7-2
J gene: TRBJ2-7
clone size: .
D gene: TRBD2
CDR3 protein: CASSLALGREQYF
CDR3 DNA: TGTGCCAGCAGCTTAGCACTCGGGAGGGAGCAGTACTTC

V gene: TRBV6-1
J gene: TRBJ2-3
clone size: .
D gene: TRBD2
CDR3 protein: CASSEARWGGRSTDTQYF
CDR3 DNA: TGTGCCAGCAGTGAAGCAAGGTGGGGGGGGAGATCCACAGATACGCAGTATTTT

V gene: TRBV19
J gene: TRBJ2-7
clone size: .
D gene: .
CDR3 protein: CASSGAGLSYEQYF
CDR3 DNA: TGTGCCAGTAGTGGTGCAGGTCTCTCCTACGAGCAGTACTTC

V gene: TRBV7-9
J gene: TRBJ2-7
clone size: .
D gene: .
CDR3 protein: CASSLANRAYEQYF
CDR3 DNA: TGTGCCAGCAGCTTAGCGAACAGGGCCTACGAGCAGTACTTC

V gene: TRBV10-2
J gene: TRBJ2-3
clone size: once
D gene: .
CDR3 protein: CASRMTGRGVDTQYF
CDR3 DNA: TGCGCCAGCAGAATGACGGGCAGAGGCGTAGATACGCAGTATTTT

V gene: TRBV28
J gene: TRBJ2-6
clone size: once
D gene: .
CDR3 protein: CASAIGTAGRGANVLTF
CDR3 DNA: TGTGCCAGCGCCATTGGGACCGCCGGCCGAGGGGCCAACGTCCTGACTTTC

V gene: TRBV11-3
J gene: TRBJ2-2
clone size: .
D gene: .
CDR3 protein: CASSLGTLRDTGELFF
CDR3 DNA: TGTGCCAGCAGCTTAGGGACACTCCGGGACACCGGGGAGCTGTTTTTT

V gene: TRBV6-6
J gene: TRBJ1-1
clone size: .
D gene: .
CDR3 protein: CASRLRDKNTEAFF
CDR3 DNA: TGTGCCAGCAGGCTTCGGGACAAGAACACTGAAGCTTTCTTT

V gene: TRBV7-2
J gene: TRBJ2-7
clone size: .
D gene: TRBD2
CDR3 protein: CASSGQTSGRAYEQYF
CDR3 DNA: TGTGCCAGCAGCGGTCAGACTAGCGGGAGGGCCTACGAGCAGTACTTC

V gene: TRBV5-6
J gene: TRBJ2-1
clone size: .
D gene: TRBD1
CDR3 protein: CASSLGTGHDEQFF
CDR3 DNA: TGTGCCAGCAGCTTGGGGACAGGGCATGATGAGCAGTTCTTC

V gene: TRBV27
J gene: TRBJ1-1
clone size: once
D gene: .
CDR3 protein: CASKENTEAFF
CDR3 DNA: TGTGCCAGCAAGGAGAACACTGAAGCTTTCTTT

V gene: TRBV12-5
J gene: TRBJ2-7
clone size: .
D gene: .
CDR3 protein: CASGLGREQYF
CDR3 DNA: TGTGCTAGTGGTTTGGGCCGGGAGCAGTACTTC